The subject of this entry is one T cell receptor beta chain. Its specificity is unknown. This sample is part of a study of shared clonotypes between healthy human individuals. Findings and limits, study-wide: It was expected that sequencing depth would affect clonotype sharing among donors. At large depth, rarefaction still showed sorted-subset sequencing to be incomplete. Naive subsets tended to show greater estimated richness than memory subsets.

CD8 cells classed as naive were CD45RO-negative and positively selected for CCR7, excluding terminally differentiated effector memory CD45RA+ cells. Caucasian adults residing in Nashville, Tennessee made up all the donors. CDR1 and CDR2 (germline): MNHEY, SMNVEV (reference sequence). This CDR3 has 14 amino acids. V lost 8 bases to trimming and J lost 6 bases; unmatched junction nucleotides: 6. This table comes from immunoSEQ multiplex PCR, and its TCRdb copy is limited to in-frame clones, with some not included. Of roughly 890,000 clones detected, over 90% appear once; the ten largest clones hold about 25%.

The sequence derives from a man aged 25 to 45 in good health. Sequenced material: naive CD8+ T cells sorted from blood. The rearrangement joins TRBV27 to TRBJ2-3; 12 bases fit TRBD2. In nucleotides, the CDR3 is TGTGCCAGCTGTACTAGCGGGAGGTCTGATACGCAGTATTTT. As protein: CASCTSGRSDTQYF.